This TCR beta chain was identified in a study of CD8+CD57+ T cells in acquired aplastic anemia. The CDR3 runs to 15 residues. Germline V gene lookup returns CDR1 SQVTM and CDR2 ANQGSEA. With 1 base clipped from V and 4 bases from J, the junction kept 5 bases outside the gene matches. TCR beta VDJ and CDR3 profiling used genomic DNA as template. TCRdb reprocessed the reads via MiXCR and lists one record per CDR3 protein. The repertoire holds roughly 120,000 distinct CDR3 sequences, about 50% seen once, with roughly 32% in the top ten. Broader study findings: Fewer than 35 shared CD8+ CDR3s appeared highly expressed within patients' immunodominant clones. CD8+ Simpson's diversity showed no significant patient-control difference.

Selection for sequencing was limited to patients who had shown CD8+CD57+ cell expansion by flow cytometry. Turning to this clonotype: The antigen remains unidentified.

This TCR was recovered from a human donor with aplastic anemia. Sequencing used sorted CD4+, CD8+, or CD8+CD57+ T cells (not recorded which) from PBMCs. The gene calls are TRBV29-1 and TRBJ2-2; 8 nucleotides match TRBD1. The DNA of the CDR3 is TGCAGCGTTGAAGTCAGGGGGCTCGGCACCGGGGAGCTGTTTTTT. This codes for CSVEVRGLGTGELFF.